This TCR beta chain appears in the sequencing data of a study of identical twins. Study-wide findings and caveats: Compared with models, monozygotic twins showed more out-of-frame TCR alpha sharing. Zero-insertion findings could be partly confounded by invariant cells (MAIT and iNKT cells).

TCRdb reprocessed the 5' RACE reads with MiXCR, giving one entry per CDR3 protein. The table shows more than 650,000 distinct CDR3 sequences, with 5.5% to 6.5% occurring only once. The germline V gene encodes CDR1 MGHRA and CDR2 YSYEKL. The CDR3 totals 16 residues. The ends were cut back, 0 bases at V and 0 bases at J, with 8 bases in the middle. This clonotype was seen repeatedly, ten times or more. The target antigen is unknown. The rearrangement uses TRBV4-1 and TRBJ1-4; D is ambiguous. The sample taken for sequencing was naive T cells sorted from blood. The clonotype comes from a young man in good health. The CDR3 DNA reads as TGCGCCAGCAGCCAAGAAAGCGGGCCAACTAATGAAAAACTGTTTTTT. Encoded protein: CASSQESGPTNEKLFF.